This T cell receptor (beta chain) came from a study of blood T cell repertoires in COVID-19. As for the study in general: Donors in the United States, Italy and Spain gave samples during acute or convalescent COVID-19. T cells, B-cell-depleted T cells, or PBMCs provided the cDNA or gDNA that served as material.

Per the original data handling: By means of reference gene primer amplification, nucleated cell counts were estimated. The protocol was immunoSEQ multiplex PCR, while the TCRdb copy is restricted to in-frame clones and leaves out a portion. The V and J calls and clone size come from that table; D and trimming were worked out from the DNA. This sample has roughly 30,000 clones, with approximately 82% found just once. In its sample, this clone was seen once. The receptor was derived from a woman aged 55-70 years with acute or convalescent COVID-19. Sequencing input: peripheral blood.

The CDR3 here is CASRPTWTENYGYTF. The CDR3 DNA is TGTGCCAGCAGACCAACGTGGACAGAAAACTATGGCTACACCTTC. The genes are TRBV28 and TRBJ1-2, with D maybe TRBD1 (6 bases). This CDR3 comprises 15 residues. The germline CDR1 and CDR2 sequences are MDHEN and SYDVKM. V lost 6 bases, J lost 2 bases, and 16 bases lay in between.